This entry lists 8 T cell receptor beta chains sequenced from one sample in a study of T cell responses to AZD1222 COVID-19 vaccine. Sequencing was performed with immunoSEQ multiplex PCR; in TCRdb, only in-frame clones are kept and a portion is missing. The table records 100,000 to 150,000 clones, around nine tenths of them present only once. The sample consisted of peripheral blood, taken on day 0 of AZD1222 vaccination. The receptors derive from an adult in good health.

The rearrangement joins TRBV2 to TRBJ2-7; D is uncertain. Germline V gene lookup returns CDR1 SNHLY and CDR2 FYNNEI. The CDR3 runs to 11 residues. Trimming stripped 8 bases from V and 3 bases from J, with 8 bases between. The CDR3 bases are TGTGCCAGCGGGTCCCTCTACGAGCAGTACGTC. It specifies CASGSLYEQYV.

V gene TRBV5-4 combines with J gene TRBJ2-1; TRBD1 might be the D (6 bases). Germline V gives CDR1 SGHNT, CDR2 YYREEE (reference sequence). V gave up 0 bases and J gave up 6 bases, with 13 bases separating them. The CDR3 extends over 15 amino acids. CDR3 DNA sequence: TGTGCCAGCAGCTTGGACAGGGCGCCCCTCAATGAGCAGTTCTTC. Protein product: CASSLDRAPLNEQFF.

The rearrangement joins TRBV3-1 (or the pseudogene TRBV3-2) to TRBJ1-2; D not certain. The CDR3 totals 13 residues. Trimming took 1 base from V and 4 from J, leaving 7 bases between them. Germline V gives CDR1 LGHDT, CDR2 YNNKEL (reference sequence). The CDR3 region has the DNA TGTGCCAGCAGCCAAGTTTATGGCTATGGCTACACCTTC. This encodes CASSQVYGYGYTF.

J is TRBJ2-6 and V is TRBV6-2 or TRBV6-3; either TRBD1 or TRBD2 may fit D (5 bases each). This CDR3 has 17 residues. Trimming cost V 5 bases and J 4 bases, with 18 bases left between them. Germline values: CDR1 MNHEY, CDR2 SVGEGT. The CDR3 sequence: CASSPLGDLRGANVLTF. The CDR3 region has the DNA TGTGCCAGCAGTCCCCTGGGGGATTTGCGGGGGGCCAACGTCCTGACTTTC.

This chain uses TRBV28 with TRBJ2-7, with 10 bases identical to TRBD1. V shed 7 bases, J shed 7 bases, and the junction held 7 bases outside the gene matches. There are 13 residues in the CDR3. CDR1 MDHEN and CDR2 SYDVKM come from the germline V gene. The CDR3 coding sequence is TGTGCCAGCAAGATCCGGGACAGGGGTGAGCAGTACTTC. It encodes CASKIRDRGEQYF. The full variable domain, completed using reference TRBV28 and TRBJ2-7, is DVKVTQSSRYLVKRTGEKVFLECVQDMDHENMFWYRQDPGLGLRLIYFSYDVKMKEKGDIPEGYSVSREKKERFSLILESASTNQTSMYLCASKIRDRGEQYFGPGTRLTVT.

This clone has only a few counts. This chain uses TRBV15 with TRBJ2-2, with TRBD2 matching 13 bases. Germline assignment: CDR1 LNHNV and CDR2 YYDKDF (reference sequence). Losses at the gene ends were 3 bases for V and 7 bases for J; bases not matched to a gene: 5. The CDR3 has 16 residues. CDR3 nucleotide sequence: TGTGCCACCAGCAGTCGTCGGACTAGCGGGGGCGGGGAGCTGTTTTTT. Protein sequence: CATSSRRTSGGGELFF.

The rearrangement joins TRBV9 to TRBJ1-6, with a weak D call TRBD1 (5 bases). CDR3 size: 14 residues. V was shortened by 4 bases and J by 7 bases, with 12 bases between the two germline ends. CDR1 is SGDLS, CDR2 YYNGEE, per germline. The CDR3 sequence is CASSSGGGNSPLHF. CDR3 DNA sequence: TGTGCCAGCAGCTCGGGGGGGGGAAATTCACCCCTCCACTTT.

The rearrangement uses TRBV12-3 or TRBV12-4 and TRBJ2-1; maybe TRBD2 (5 bases). Trimming stripped 6 bases from V and 8 bases from J, with 14 bases between. The CDR3 totals 13 residues. Here the CDR3 DNA reads TGTGCCAGCAGCCGTACTAGAACAGATGAGCAGTTCTTC. It specifies CASSRTRTDEQFF.